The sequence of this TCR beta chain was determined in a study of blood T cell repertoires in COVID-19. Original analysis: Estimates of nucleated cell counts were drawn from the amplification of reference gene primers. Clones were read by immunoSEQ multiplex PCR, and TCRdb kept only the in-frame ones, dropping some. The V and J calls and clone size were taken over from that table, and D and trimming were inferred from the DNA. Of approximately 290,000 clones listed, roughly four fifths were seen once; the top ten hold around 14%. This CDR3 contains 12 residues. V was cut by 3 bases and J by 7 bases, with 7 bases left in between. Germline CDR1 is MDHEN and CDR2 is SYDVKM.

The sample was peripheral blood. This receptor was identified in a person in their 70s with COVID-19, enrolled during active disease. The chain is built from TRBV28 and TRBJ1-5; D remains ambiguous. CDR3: CASSFLSQPQHF. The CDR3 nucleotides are TGTGCCAGCAGTTTCTTGTCCCAGCCCCAGCATTTT. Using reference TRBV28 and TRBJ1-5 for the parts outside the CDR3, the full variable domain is DVKVTQSSRYLVKRTGEKVFLECVQDMDHENMFWYRQDPGLGLRLIYFSYDVKMKEKGDIPEGYSVSREKKERFSLILESASTNQTSMYLCASSFLSQPQHFGDGTRLSIL.